The 18 T cell receptor beta chains below come from one sample, sequenced in a study of control samples from healthy donors and cancer patients. Sequenced by immunoSEQ multiplex PCR; TCRdb stores in-frame clones only, minus some. The profile shows 200,000 to 250,000 clones, roughly 94% of them singletons. Sequencing was carried out using blood. Every receptor here comes from a man aged 45 to 65 in good health.

V usage is TRBV18 and J usage is TRBJ1-3; 7 nucleotides agree with TRBD1. The V and J ends lost 3 bases and 6 bases, in that order; junction bases with no gene match: 11. Germline assignment: CDR1 KGHSH and CDR2 LQKENI. This CDR3 spans 16 amino acids. The CDR3 here is CASSPYEGASPNTIYF. The CDR3 DNA follows: TGTGCCAGCTCACCCTATGAGGGGGCTTCTCCAAACACCATATATTTT.

V usage is TRBV28 and J usage is TRBJ2-6; D remains unclear. This CDR3 has 12 amino acids. Trimming left V 7 bases short and J 2 bases short, with 3 bases between. Germline CDR1 and CDR2: MDHEN and SYDVKM. The CDR3 bases are TGTGCCAGCACCCCTGGGGCCAACGTCCTGACTTTC. This translates into CASTPGANVLTF.

A single count supports this clone. This rearrangement joins TRBV19 to TRBJ2-1, with TRBD1 matching 9 bases. Germline V gives CDR1 LNHDA, CDR2 SQIVND (reference sequence). The CDR3 spans 14 residues. The V segment lost 8 bases and the J segment 7 bases; nucleotides outside the gene matches: 9. Written as DNA, the CDR3 is TGTGCCAGTGAACCGACAGGGGGGGGAAATGAGCAGTTCTTC. This codes for CASEPTGGGNEQFF.

J is TRBJ1-2 and V is TRBV4-3; 7 bases are shared with TRBD1. This CDR3 is built from 15 residues. Germline V lookup: CDR1 LGHNA, CDR2 YSLEER. V was clipped by 0 bases and J by 7 bases; unmatched bases: 8. The CDR3 sequence is CASSQDYRQGSGYTF. DNA of the CDR3: TGCGCCAGCAGCCAAGATTATCGACAGGGAAGTGGCTACACCTTC.

The chain has TRBV28 and TRBJ2-7; 7 bases align to TRBD1. The CDR3 is 13 residues long. The germline V gene has CDR1 MDHEN and CDR2 SYDVKM. The V segment lost 6 bases and the J segment 4 bases; nucleotides outside the gene matches: 6. CDR3 region: CASREQGKYEQYV. As DNA, the CDR3 is TGTGCCAGCAGGGAACAGGGGAAGTACGAGCAGTACGTC.

The V gene is TRBV9, the J gene TRBJ1-1; perhaps TRBD1 as D (6 bases). The CDR3 runs to 13 residues. Trimming shortened V by 7 bases and J by 1 base, and 11 bases separated the two germline ends. Germline CDR1 and CDR2: SGDLS and YYNGEE. CDR3 region: CASQGQPNTEAFF. DNA of the CDR3: TGTGCCAGCCAAGGACAGCCGAACACTGAAGCTTTCTTT.

The chain uses TRBV11-3 and TRBJ2-1, with D perhaps matching TRBD1 (5 bases). The ends were cut back, 3 bases at V and 10 bases at J, with 16 bases in the middle. This CDR3 has 14 residues. Germline values: CDR1 SGHNT, CDR2 YENEEA. Here the CDR3 DNA reads TGTGCCAGCAGCTTCGGGCAGGGTATGGGCGAGCAGTTCTTC. Its protein product is CASSFGQGMGEQFF.

The chain uses TRBV5-4 and TRBJ2-7; 9 nucleotides line up with TRBD2. Germline CDR1 and CDR2: SGHNT and YYREEE (reference sequence). CDR3 length: 15 amino acids. V gave up 0 bases and J gave up 3 bases; unmatched junction bases: 4. The CDR3 DNA follows: TGTGCCAGCAGCTTGGCCGTAGCGGGGGACTACGAGCAGTACTTC. Amino acids: CASSLAVAGDYEQYF.

The V call is TRBV7-2, the J call TRBJ2-7, with D uncertain. Germline V gene sequence: CDR1 SGHTA, CDR2 FQGNSA. Trimming removed 3 bases from V and 4 bases from J, with 10 bases in between. The CDR3 has 13 residues. In nucleotides, the CDR3 is TGTGCCAGCAGCTTCCCGGCAAATTACGAGCAGTACTTC. As protein: CASSFPANYEQYF.

This clone occurred once. CDR3 protein: CASSQEGANAYEQYF. The CDR3 DNA is TGTGCCAGCAGCCAAGAGGGGGCAAACGCCTACGAGCAGTACTTC. The chain couples TRBV4-2 to TRBJ2-7; D possibly corresponds to TRBD1 (6 bases). Germline lookup yields CDR1 LGHNA and CDR2 YNFKEQ. V gave up 0 bases and J gave up 2 bases, with 11 bases separating them. The length of the CDR3 is 15 residues.

The V and J genes are TRBV4-1 and TRBJ2-6; the D call may be TRBD1 or TRBD2 (7 bases each). V was clipped by 4 bases and J by 2 bases, with 27 bases between them. There are 21 residues in the CDR3. Per the germline V gene, CDR1 is MGHRA and CDR2 is YSYEKL. Here the CDR3 DNA reads TGCGCCAGCAGCCCCCTGGGGGGGGACAGTAGGGGAAGTCCTGGGGCCAACGTCCTGACTTTC. Residues: CASSPLGGDSRGSPGANVLTF.

As concerns this clone: Compared with germline, one end of the junction differs, possibly owing to a read error. The genes are TRBV23-1 and TRBJ2-7; unclear D gene. TRBV23-1 is an open reading frame whose function is uncertain. The CDR3 spans 8 residues. The CDR3 is CASSQSCF. The CDR3 DNA reads as TGCGCCAGCAGTCAATCATGCTTC.

The CDR3 loop is CASSQGEISYNEQFF. CDR3 sequence (DNA): TGCGCCAGCAGCCAAGGGGAGATCTCCTACAATGAGCAGTTCTTC. V and J are TRBV4-1 and TRBJ2-1, with a weak D call TRBD2 (5 bases). Trimming took off 1 base at V and 0 bases at J, with 7 bases between the two ends. CDR3 length: 15 amino acids. Germline CDR1 and CDR2: MGHRA and YSYEKL.

This chain links TRBV5-4 with TRBJ1-4; D gene uncertain. The CDR3 is made up of 15 amino acids. Germline V lookup: CDR1 SGHNT, CDR2 YYREEE (reference sequence). Trimming took 0 bases from V and 5 from J, leaving 11 bases between them. The DNA for the CDR3 is TGTGCCAGCAGCTTGGATTACAGAACGAATGAAAAACTGTTTTTT. Translating it yields CASSLDYRTNEKLFF.

This chain links TRBV18 with TRBJ2-4, with D maybe TRBD1 (6 bases). The CDR3 is 17 amino acids. V dropped 4 bases and J dropped 1 base, with 17 bases sitting between them. Per germline, CDR1 KGHSH and CDR2 LQKENI. The CDR3 loop is CASSLLGGPRAKNIQYF. As DNA, the CDR3 is TGTGCCAGCTCACTACTAGGGGGTCCTAGGGCCAAAAACATTCAGTACTTC.

CDR3 coding DNA: TGTGCCAGCAGCTCTCGCATAACGGACAGTTACTCCTACAATGAGCAGTTCTTC. Its translation: CASSSRITDSYSYNEQFF. The J gene is TRBJ2-1, the V gene TRBV9, with TRBD1 as a possible D gene (6 bases). The length of the CDR3 is 18 residues. Germline CDR1 is SGDLS and CDR2 is YYNGEE. V was shortened by 4 bases and J by 0 bases, with 20 bases between the two germline ends.

V is TRBV4-1 and J is TRBJ2-7; TRBD2 aligns across 10 bases. Germline assignment: CDR1 MGHRA and CDR2 YSYEKL. The CDR3 runs 18 residues. V was clipped by 1 base and J by 1 base; unmatched bases: 10. Written as DNA, the CDR3 is TGCGCCAGCAGCCAAGGCAAAGGGCTAGCGGGGGCTTCCTACGAGCAGTACGTC. It encodes CASSQGKGLAGASYEQYV.

V gene TRBV4-1 combines with J gene TRBJ1-1, with no clear D. There are 15 residues in the CDR3. Trimming removed 4 bases at V and 7 bases at J, with 19 bases between. Germline lookup yields CDR1 MGHRA and CDR2 YSYEKL. CDR3 in DNA: TGCGCCAGCAGCCGGTCACAGACTACCACCTATGAAGCTTTCTTT. Protein: CASSRSQTTTYEAFF.